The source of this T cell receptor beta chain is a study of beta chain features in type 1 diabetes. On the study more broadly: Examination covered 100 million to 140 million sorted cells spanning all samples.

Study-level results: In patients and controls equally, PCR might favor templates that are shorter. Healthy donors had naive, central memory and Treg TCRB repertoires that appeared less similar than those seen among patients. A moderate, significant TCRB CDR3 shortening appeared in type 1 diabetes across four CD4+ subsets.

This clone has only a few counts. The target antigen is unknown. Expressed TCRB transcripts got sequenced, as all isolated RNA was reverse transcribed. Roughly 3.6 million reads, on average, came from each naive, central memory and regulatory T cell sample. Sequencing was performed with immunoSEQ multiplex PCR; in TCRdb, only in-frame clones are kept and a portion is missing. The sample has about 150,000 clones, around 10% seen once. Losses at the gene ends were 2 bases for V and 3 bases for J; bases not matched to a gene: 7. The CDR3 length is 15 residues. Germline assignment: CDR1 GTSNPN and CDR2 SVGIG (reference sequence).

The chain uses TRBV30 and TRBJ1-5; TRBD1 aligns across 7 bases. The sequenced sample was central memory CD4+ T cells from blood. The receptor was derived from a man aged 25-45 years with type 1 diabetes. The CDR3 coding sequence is TGTGCCTGGAGTCGAACCGGGACAGTCAATCAGCCCCAGCATTTT. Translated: CAWSRTGTVNQPQHF.